This entry features one T cell receptor (beta chain) sequence. Its antigen is unidentified. The sample belongs to a study of T cells in Graves' hyperthyroidism and ophthalmopathy. Study-level results: Expanded thyroid clonotypes (above 0.001) were mostly also found in blood.

The TCR beta CDR3 regions underwent amplification using RNA transcripts as the source. Initially, a first-round RT-PCR of the TCR CDR3 employed the HTBI primer set. TCRdb re-called the multiplex PCR reads with MiXCR, one entry per CDR3 protein. The sample lists 190,000 or so distinct CDR3 sequences, about 18% occurring once. V was cut by 3 bases and J by 16 bases, with 16 bases left in between. The CDR3 extends over 12 amino acids. The TCR comes from a middle-aged man with Graves' hyperthyroidism. The V and J genes are TRBV12-3 or TRBV12-4 and TRBJ2-1, with D tentatively TRBD1 (7 bases). Sequenced: blood. CDR3 in amino acids: CASSFQGGRAFF. CDR3 nucleotide sequence: TGTGCCAGCAGTTTCCAGGGGGGCCGGGCTTTCTTC.